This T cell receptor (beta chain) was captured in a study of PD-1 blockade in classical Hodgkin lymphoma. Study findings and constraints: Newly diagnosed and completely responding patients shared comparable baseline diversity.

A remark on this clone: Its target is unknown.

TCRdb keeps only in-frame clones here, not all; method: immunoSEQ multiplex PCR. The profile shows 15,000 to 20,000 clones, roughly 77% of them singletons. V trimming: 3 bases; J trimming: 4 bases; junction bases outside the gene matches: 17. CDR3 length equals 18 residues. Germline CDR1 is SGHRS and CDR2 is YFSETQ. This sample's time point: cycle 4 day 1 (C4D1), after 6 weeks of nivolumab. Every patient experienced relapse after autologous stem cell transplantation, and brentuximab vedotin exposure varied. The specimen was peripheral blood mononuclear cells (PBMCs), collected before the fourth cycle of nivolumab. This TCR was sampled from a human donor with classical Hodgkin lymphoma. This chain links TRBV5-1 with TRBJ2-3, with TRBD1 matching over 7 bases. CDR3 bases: TGCGCCAGCAGCTGGCTGGCCGGACAGGCGCTTATTGCAGATACGCAGTATTTT. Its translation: CASSWLAGQALIADTQYF.